This T cell receptor beta chain appears in the sequencing data of a study of PD-L1 blockade in urothelial cancer. Indicated time point: pretreatment peripheral blood. Study-level findings and limits: The study found that durable-benefit patients expanded tumor-associated blood clones more at 3 weeks.

The CDR3 has 19 amino acids. Germline V lookup: CDR1 LNHDA, CDR2 SQIVND (reference sequence). Trimming took 5 bases from V and 0 from J, leaving 23 bases between them. Sequencing used immunoSEQ multiplex PCR; TCRdb keeps in-frame clones, though not all of them. The repertoire consists of roughly 130,000 clones, with around 85% occurring once and the leading ten covering roughly 2.9%. A remark on this clone: Its cognate antigen is unknown.

The clonotype originates from a man in his fifties or sixties with urothelial cancer. The chain has TRBV19 and TRBJ2-1; a possible D gene is TRBD1 (5 bases). This sample comprised PBMCs, obtained around atezolizumab (anti-PD-L1) treatment. The CDR3: CASSPSGPGALSSYNEQFF. Here the CDR3 DNA reads TGTGCCAGTAGTCCGTCAGGGCCCGGCGCCCTTAGCTCCTACAATGAGCAGTTCTTC.